Below, 6 T cell receptor beta chains from the same sample are listed, as sequenced in a study of T cell changes during pregnancy in multiple sclerosis. The method was immunoSEQ multiplex PCR; TCRdb's version includes in-frame clones alone and lacks a portion of them. There are 50,000 to 65,000 clones in the sample; around 90% occur only once, and 5.5% to 8% lies in the top ten. This specimen consisted of peripheral blood, obtained in the third trimester of pregnancy. The origin of the receptors is a female donor in good health, enrolled as a control in a pregnancy study.

The chain combines TRBV5-3 with TRBJ2-2, with D possibly TRBD2 on 6 matching bases. TRBV5-3 is marked as an open reading frame, function uncertain. This CDR3 has 16 amino acids. The germline V and J ends were trimmed by 0 bases and 6 bases, with 15 bases remaining between them. The CDR3 DNA is TGTGCCAGAAGCTTGGCCTCCGAAGGGAGGCCCGGGGAGCTGTTTTTT. Its translation is CARSLASEGRPGELFF.

The rearrangement links TRBV7-2 to TRBJ2-5, with TRBD2 matching over 9 bases. The germline gives CDR1 SGHTA, CDR2 FQGNSA. There are 14 residues in the CDR3. Trimming cost V 3 bases and J 4 bases; bases outside gene matches: 3. The CDR3 protein is CASSFQAGGETQYF. The CDR3 nucleotides read TGTGCCAGCAGCTTTCAAGCGGGAGGAGAGACCCAGTACTTC.

V and J are TRBV5-6 and TRBJ2-6; 7 nucleotides align to TRBD1. The CDR3 loop spans 17 amino acids. The J segment lost 4 bases and the V segment lost 4 bases, leaving 11 bases of the junction unmatched. The germline V gene encodes CDR1 SGHDT and CDR2 YYEEEE. CDR3 bases: TGTGCCAGCAGCGCCCCAATTGACAGGGCAGGGGCCAACGTCCTGACTTTC. It yields the protein CASSAPIDRAGANVLTF.

The chain uses TRBV2 and TRBJ2-3, with unresolved D. The CDR3 totals 13 residues. Per germline, CDR1 SNHLY and CDR2 FYNNEI. Trimming stripped 7 bases from V and 2 bases from J, with 10 bases between. In nucleotides, the CDR3 is TGTGCCAGCAAGCTAGTATCCACAGATACGCAGTATTTT. It is translated as CASKLVSTDTQYF.

This clone occurred a few times. The chain carries TRBV15 and TRBJ2-2, with 7 bases fitting TRBD2. Germline values: CDR1 LNHNV, CDR2 YYDKDF (reference sequence). Trimming cost V 1 base and J 4 bases; bases outside gene matches: 6. The CDR3 covers 16 residues. The CDR3 region has the DNA TGTGCCACCAGCAGAGGGGCTAGCGGAGGCACCGGGGAGCTGTTTTTT. Its protein product is CATSRGASGGTGELFF.

CDR3 DNA: TGTGCCAGCAGTGACACTAGCGGGAGGGCCACCGGGGAGCTGTTTTTT. Translation: CASSDTSGRATGELFF. V gene TRBV6-4 combines with J gene TRBJ2-2; 13 bases are shared with TRBD2. V lost 2 bases, J lost 4 bases, and 1 base stayed unmatched. Germline V lookup: CDR1 MRHNA, CDR2 SNTAGT. The CDR3 is 16 amino acids.